This entry features one TCR beta chain sequence. Its specificity is unknown. The CDR3 sequence is 14 residues long. The trim removed 6 bases at V and 0 bases at J, leaving 5 bases unmatched. Germline CDR1 SGHNT, CDR2 YENEEA. From the 5' RACE reads, TCRdb called clonotypes with MiXCR, one entry per CDR3 protein. The sample holds about 470,000 distinct CDR3 sequences, roughly 20% seen once. The data originate from a study of T-cell memory formation after mild COVID-19. Study results and limitations: Contracting CD8+ clones were enriched in EMRA, CD4+ mainly in CM and EM.

The receptor's source is an adult woman who had mild COVID-19 (a few samples of this study predate the infection). Cell type and time point are not known. The V call is TRBV11-3, the J call TRBJ2-7; TRBD1 matches at 7 bases. Sequenced input: PBMCs or a T cell subset sorted from them (not recorded which). CDR3 amino acids: CASSGQEHSYEQYF. CDR3 coding DNA: TGTGCCAGCAGTGGACAGGAACACTCCTACGAGCAGTACTTC.